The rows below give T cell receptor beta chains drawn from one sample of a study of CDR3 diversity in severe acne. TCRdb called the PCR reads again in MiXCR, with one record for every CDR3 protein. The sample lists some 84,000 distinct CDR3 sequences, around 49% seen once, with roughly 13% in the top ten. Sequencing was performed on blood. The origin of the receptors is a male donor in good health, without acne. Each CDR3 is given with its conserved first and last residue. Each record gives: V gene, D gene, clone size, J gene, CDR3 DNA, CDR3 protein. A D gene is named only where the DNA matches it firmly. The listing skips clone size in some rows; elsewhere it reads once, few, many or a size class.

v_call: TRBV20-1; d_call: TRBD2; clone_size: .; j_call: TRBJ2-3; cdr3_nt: TGCAGTGCTAGTTTACCTAGCGGGAGGGGCACAGATACGCAGTATTTT; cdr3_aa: CSASLPSGRGTDTQYF
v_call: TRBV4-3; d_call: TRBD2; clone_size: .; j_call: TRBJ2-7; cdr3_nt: TGCGCCAGCAGCCAAGATCGAGCGGGAGCCCCCTACGAGCAGTACTTC; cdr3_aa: CASSQDRAGAPYEQYF
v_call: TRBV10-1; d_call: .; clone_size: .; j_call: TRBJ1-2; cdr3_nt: TGCGCCAGCAGGGGGATATCCTTTGGCTACACCTTC; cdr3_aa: CASRGISFGYTF
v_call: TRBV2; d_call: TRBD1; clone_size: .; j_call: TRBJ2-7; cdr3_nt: TGTGCCAGCAGTGTAACCGGGACAGGGGACAGCTACGAGCAGTACTTC; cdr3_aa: CASSVTGTGDSYEQYF
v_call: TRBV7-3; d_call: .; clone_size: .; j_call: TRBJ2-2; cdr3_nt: TGTGCCAGCAGTCCCGGGCCGAGTACCGGGGAGCTGTTTTTT; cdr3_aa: CASSPGPSTGELFF
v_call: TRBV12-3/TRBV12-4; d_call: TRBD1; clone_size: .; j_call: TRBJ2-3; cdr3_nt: TGTGCCAGCAAACCGGGACAGGGGTGGACAGATACGCAGTATTTT; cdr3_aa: CASKPGQGWTDTQYF
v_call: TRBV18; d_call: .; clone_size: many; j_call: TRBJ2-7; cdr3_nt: TGTGCCAGCTCACCGTCCACGGACCACAACGAGCAGTACTTC; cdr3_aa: CASSPSTDHNEQYF
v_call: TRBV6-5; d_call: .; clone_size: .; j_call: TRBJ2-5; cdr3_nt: TGTGCCAGCAGGCCCGGAGGGTCCAGGGAGACCCAGTACTTC; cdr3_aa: CASRPGGSRETQYF
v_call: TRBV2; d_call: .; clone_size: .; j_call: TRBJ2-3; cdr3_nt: TGTGCCAGCAGTGAAATTTGGGCGACGGATACGCAGTATTTT; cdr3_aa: CASSEIWATDTQYF
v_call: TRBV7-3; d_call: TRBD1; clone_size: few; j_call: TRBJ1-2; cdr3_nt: TGTGCCAGCAGCCTGGGACAGGGGGTAGAAGGCTACACCTTC; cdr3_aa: CASSLGQGVEGYTF
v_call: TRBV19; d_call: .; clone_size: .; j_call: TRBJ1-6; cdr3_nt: TGTGCTAGGGATCGCCCTGATTCACCCCTCCACTTT; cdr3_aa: CARDRPDSPLHF
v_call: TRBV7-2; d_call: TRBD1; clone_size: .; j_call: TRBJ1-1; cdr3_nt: TGTGCCAGCAGCTCCGGGACAGGGTTTCTTGAAGCTTTCTTT; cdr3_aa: CASSSGTGFLEAFF
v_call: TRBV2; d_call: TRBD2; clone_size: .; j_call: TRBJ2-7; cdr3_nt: TGTGCCAGCCGGGATAGCGGGGGGTCCTACGAGCAGTACTTC; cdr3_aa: CASRDSGGSYEQYF
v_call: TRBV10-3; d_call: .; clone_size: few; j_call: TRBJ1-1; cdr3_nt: TGTGCCATCAGGGAGGGCTGGAACACTGAAGCTTTCTTT; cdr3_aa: CAIREGWNTEAFF
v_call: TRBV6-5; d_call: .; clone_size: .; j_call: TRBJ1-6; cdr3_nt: TGTGCCAGCAGTTACGATGGGGACTATAATTCACCCCTCCACTTT; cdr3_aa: CASSYDGDYNSPLHF
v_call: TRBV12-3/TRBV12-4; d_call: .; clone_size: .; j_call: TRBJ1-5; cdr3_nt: TGTGCCAGCAGTATCAGTCAGCCCCAGCATTTT; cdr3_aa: CASSISQPQHF
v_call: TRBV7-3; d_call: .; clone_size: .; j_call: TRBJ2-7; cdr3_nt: TGTGCCAGCAGCCCGTGGACGAGTCGCGAGCAGTACTTC; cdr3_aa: CASSPWTSREQYF
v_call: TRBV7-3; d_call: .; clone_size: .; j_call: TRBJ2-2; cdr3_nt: TGTGCCAGCAGCTCCTATTCCCCCGCCGGGGAGCTGTTTTTT; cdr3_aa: CASSSYSPAGELFF
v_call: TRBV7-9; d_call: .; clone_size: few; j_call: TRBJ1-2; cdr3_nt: TGTGCCAGCAGCGTTCTCTTGTCGGAGGGCTACACCTTC; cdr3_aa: CASSVLLSEGYTF
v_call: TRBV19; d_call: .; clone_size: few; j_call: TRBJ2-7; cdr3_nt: TGTGCCAGTAGTTCCGGGCCTTCTTACGAGCAGTACTTC; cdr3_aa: CASSSGPSYEQYF
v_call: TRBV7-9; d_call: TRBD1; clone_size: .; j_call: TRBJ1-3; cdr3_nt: TGTGCCAGCAGCTTAAATCCCGGGACAGGGGTAGACACCATATATTTT; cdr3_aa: CASSLNPGTGVDTIYF
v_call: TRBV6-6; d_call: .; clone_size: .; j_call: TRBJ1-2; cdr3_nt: TGTGCCAGCACCGGGCCCAGATCGTCCTATGGCTACACCTTC; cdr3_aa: CASTGPRSSYGYTF
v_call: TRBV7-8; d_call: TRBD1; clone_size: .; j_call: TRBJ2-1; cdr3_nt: TGTGCCAGCAGTCGCCAGACAGGGGGTTCCTACAATGAGCAGTCCTTC; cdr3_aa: CASSRQTGGSYNEQSF
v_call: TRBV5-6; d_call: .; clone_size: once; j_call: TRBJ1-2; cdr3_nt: TGTGCCAGCAGCTTGGGTCAGGGGTTCTACTATGGCTACACCTTC; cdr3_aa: CASSLGQGFYYGYTF
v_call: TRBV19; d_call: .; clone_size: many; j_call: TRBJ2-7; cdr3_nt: TGTGCCAGTAGTCCCAACCCCTACGAGCAGTACTTC; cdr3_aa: CASSPNPYEQYF
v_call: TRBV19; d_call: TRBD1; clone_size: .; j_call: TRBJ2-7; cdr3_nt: TGTGCCAGTAAGCGTACACCGGGGACAGGGGGCGAGCAGTACTTC; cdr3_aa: CASKRTPGTGGEQYF
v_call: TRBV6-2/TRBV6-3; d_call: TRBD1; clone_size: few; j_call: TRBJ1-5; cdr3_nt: TGTGCCAGCAGTTACGTTCAGGGGAGCCTCAGGGGGGTCAATCAGCCCCAGCATTTT; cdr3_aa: CASSYVQGSLRGVNQPQHF
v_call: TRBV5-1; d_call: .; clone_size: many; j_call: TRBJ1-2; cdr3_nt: TGCGCCAGCAGCTTGGGGGGGCGCATCGATGGCTACACCTTC; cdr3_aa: CASSLGGRIDGYTF
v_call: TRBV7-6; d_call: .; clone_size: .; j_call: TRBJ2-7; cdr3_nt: TGTGCCAGCAGTCCGAGGACAGTCCCCTACGAGCAGTACTTC; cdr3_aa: CASSPRTVPYEQYF